What follows are 27 T cell receptor beta chains derived from one specimen sequenced in a study of early T cells in non-severe SARS-CoV-2 infection. In TCRdb, the 5' RACE reads were re-called with MiXCR into one record per CDR3 protein. The table includes nearly 110,000 distinct CDR3 sequences, roughly 10% detected once. The sample consisted of whole blood. These TCRs come from an adult who was a healthcare worker with PCR-confirmed SARS-CoV-2 infection or an uninfected control (not recorded which).

There are many counts of this clonotype. The V and J genes are TRBV13 and TRBJ1-6; 7 bases map to TRBD1. Germline lookup yields CDR1 PRHDT and CDR2 FYEKMQ (reference sequence). The CDR3 sequence is 18 residues long. V lost 5 bases, J lost 10 bases, and 20 bases stayed unmatched. CDR3 amino acids: CASSRTLIPTGRGSPLHF. The CDR3 DNA reads TGTGCCAGCAGCCGAACATTAATTCCGACAGGGAGAGGCTCACCCCTCCACTTT.

The rearrangement links TRBV11-1 to TRBJ2-1; D is tentatively TRBD1 or TRBD2 (5 bases each). V lost 4 bases and J lost 5, with 9 bases in between. There are 13 residues in the CDR3. CDR1 is SGHAT and CDR2 is FQDESV in the germline V gene (reference sequence). This chain's CDR3 is CASSWGRDNEQFF. CDR3 coding DNA: TGTGCCAGCAGCTGGGGACGGGACAATGAGCAGTTCTTC.

This clonotype has a handful of counts. The J gene is TRBJ2-1, the V gene TRBV6-2 or TRBV6-3; the D is unclear. Germline CDR1 and CDR2: MNHEY and SVGEGT. V was trimmed by 1 base and J by 4 bases, leaving 5 bases between them. The CDR3 contains 13 residues. CDR3 in amino acids: CASSYYNYNEQFF. Here the CDR3 DNA reads TGTGCCAGCAGTTACTATAATTACAATGAGCAGTTCTTC.

In this sample, this clonotype turned up many times. The rearrangement joins TRBV20-1 to TRBJ2-1; TRBD2 agrees at 7 bases. Trimming cost V 6 bases and J 0 bases; bases outside gene matches: 8. CDR3 length equals 15 residues. The germline V gene has CDR1 DFQATT and CDR2 SNEGSKA (reference sequence). Here the CDR3 DNA reads TGCAGTGCCCTACGGGGGGATAGCTCCTACAATGAGCAGTTCTTC. Translation: CSALRGDSSYNEQFF.

At least ten counts were recorded for this clonotype. V is TRBV7-9 and J is TRBJ1-1; the D is unclear. V lost 3 bases and J lost 8, with 10 bases in between. The germline V gene has CDR1 SEHNR and CDR2 FQNEAQ (reference sequence). The CDR3 is 12 residues long. The CDR3 coding sequence is TGTGCCAGCAGCTTTGGCGCAGCCGAAGCTTTCTTT. Translating gives CASSFGAAEAFF.

This clonotype was counted many times. The chain couples TRBV5-1 to TRBJ2-3; D gene uncertain. CDR1 and CDR2 (germline): SGHRS, YFSETQ. The length of the CDR3 is 13 residues. The V and J ends lost 4 bases and 2 bases respectively, with 8 bases between them. The CDR3 coding sequence is TGCGCCAGCAGCCCGGACCCCACAGATACGCAGTATTTT. Its translation: CASSPDPTDTQYF.

This clonotype was observed at least ten times. The gene calls are TRBV4-1 and TRBJ2-7; TRBD2 agrees at 11 bases. The V and J ends lost 4 bases and 3 bases, in that order; junction bases with no gene match: 5. The CDR3 loop spans 15 amino acids. CDR1 and CDR2 from the germline V gene are MGHRA and YSYEKL. The CDR3 protein is CASSPGLAVSYEQYF. The DNA of the CDR3 is TGCGCCAGCAGCCCGGGACTAGCGGTTAGCTACGAGCAGTACTTC.

The chain uses TRBV20-1 and TRBJ2-7, with 8 positions matching TRBD1. Trimming removed 6 bases from V and 4 bases from J; junction bases left unmatched: 11. This CDR3 is built from 14 residues. Germline loops: CDR1 DFQATT, CDR2 SNEGSKA (reference sequence). CDR3 bases: TGCAGTGCCCCCTGGGGGCAGGGGGCTTACGAGCAGTACTTC. This translates into CSAPWGQGAYEQYF.

In its sample, this clonotype is large. The chain employs TRBV10-2 and TRBJ1-2; D unresolved. CDR1 WSHSY and CDR2 SAAADI come from the germline V gene. V was trimmed by 5 bases and J by 2 bases, leaving 6 bases between them. The CDR3 has 12 amino acids. The CDR3: CASSPGNYGYTF. The CDR3 DNA follows: TGCGCCAGCAGTCCCGGGAACTATGGCTACACCTTC.

The chain uses TRBV5-1 and TRBJ2-7; 8 bases line up with TRBD1. The CDR3 is made up of 14 amino acids. V shed 4 bases, J shed 3 bases, and the junction held 6 bases outside the gene matches. Germline V CDR1 and CDR2: SGHRS, YFSETQ. CDR3 DNA: TGCGCCAGCAGCGCAACGGGACAGGACTACGAGCAGTACTTC. This translates into CASSATGQDYEQYF.

Ten or more counts support this clonotype. The V call is TRBV20-1, the J call TRBJ2-1; D is undetermined. CDR3 size: 13 residues. Germline V gene sequence: CDR1 DFQATT, CDR2 SNEGSKA (reference sequence). V was cut by 5 bases and J by 8 bases, with 16 bases left in between. The CDR3 bases are TGCAGTGCTCTATACCATCGTGGGGATGAGCAGTTCTTC. Its protein is CSALYHRGDEQFF.

In this sample, this clonotype turned up many times. The rearrangement links TRBV11-1 to TRBJ1-1; D unclear. V was cut by 1 base and J by 3 bases, with 6 bases left in between. The CDR3 runs to 13 residues. Germline CDR1 reads SGHAT; CDR2 reads FQDESV (reference sequence). The DNA for the CDR3 is TGTGCCAGCAGCTTAGAAGAATACACTGAAGCTTTCTTT. It yields the protein CASSLEEYTEAFF.

The chain's CDR3 is CASSLRGEVNTEAFF. CDR3 coding DNA: TGTGCCAGCAGTTTAAGAGGGGAGGTGAACACTGAAGCTTTCTTT. This chain joins TRBV28 and TRBJ1-1, with TRBD1 as a possible D gene (5 bases). Germline CDR1 is MDHEN and CDR2 is SYDVKM. The CDR3 totals 15 residues. Trimming took off 2 bases at V and 0 bases at J, with 10 bases between the two ends. The full variable domain, in which reference TRBV28 and TRBJ1-1 provide the parts outside the CDR3, is DVKVTQSSRYLVKRTGEKVFLECVQDMDHENMFWYRQDPGLGLRLIYFSYDVKMKEKGDIPEGYSVSREKKERFSLILESASTNQTSMYLCASSLRGEVNTEAFFGQGTRLTVV.

This clonotype showed up just a few times. The chain links TRBV28 to TRBJ1-4, with D perhaps TRBD1 (5 bases). CDR3 length: 14 residues. V lost 6 bases, J lost 6 bases, and 14 bases lay in between. The germline V gene has CDR1 MDHEN and CDR2 SYDVKM. The CDR3 DNA is TGTGCCAGCAGAACGGGGGTGACTGATGAAAAACTGTTTTTT. Translation: CASRTGVTDEKLFF.

This clonotype was counted at least ten times. The genes are TRBV25-1 and TRBJ1-6; D gene unclear. From germline, CDR1 is MGHDK and CDR2 SYGVNS. This CDR3 is built from 15 residues. V was shortened by 2 bases and J by 2 bases, with 7 bases between the two germline ends. CDR3 sequence reads: CASSEVGTYNSPLHF. DNA for the CDR3: TGTGCCAGCAGTGAAGTGGGTACCTATAATTCACCCCTCCACTTT.

As to this clonotype: An end of the junction differs from the germline gene, which may be a read error. The V call is TRBV12-3 or TRBV12-4, the J call TRBJ2-7, with D perhaps TRBD1 or TRBD2 (6 bases each). This CDR3 spans 15 amino acids. Here the CDR3 reads CASSSGGPSSYKQYF. CDR3 nucleotide sequence: TGTGCCAGCAGTTCTGGGGGGCCAAGCTCCTACAAGCAGTACTTC.

This clonotype was recorded many times. The chain combines TRBV6-2 or TRBV6-3 with TRBJ2-6; D unresolved. Per the germline V gene, CDR1 is MNHEY and CDR2 is SVGEGT. The CDR3 spans 15 residues. V shed 5 bases and J shed 0 bases, with 8 bases lying between them. CDR3 sequence reads: CASSPSHSGANVLTF. The CDR3 region has the DNA TGTGCCAGCAGTCCGAGCCACTCTGGGGCCAACGTCCTGACTTTC.

The table lists this clonotype with many counts. One end of the junction varies from germline; a read error may be responsible. The chain has TRBV4-1 and TRBJ2-7; 9 nucleotides align to TRBD1. The germline gives CDR1 MGHRA, CDR2 YSYEKL. The CDR3 length is 11 residues. CDR3: CASSQRDRVHF. CDR3 nucleotides: TGCGCCAGCAGCCAACGGGACAGGGTGCACTTC.

The genes are TRBV28 and TRBJ2-5, with 10 bases lining up with TRBD2. This CDR3 spans 13 amino acids. V lost 8 bases and J lost 5; bases outside the gene matches: 5. The germline CDR1 and CDR2 sequences are MDHEN and SYDVKM. The CDR3 region is CASLAGGGETQYF. CDR3 coding DNA: TGTGCCAGCTTAGCGGGAGGTGGCGAGACCCAGTACTTC.

This clonotype was found many times. The gene calls are TRBV20-1 and TRBJ1-5, with 7 positions matching TRBD1. The CDR3 is 12 amino acids. The trim removed 8 bases at V and 5 bases at J, leaving 6 bases unmatched. CDR1 and CDR2 from the germline V gene are DFQATT and SNEGSKA (reference sequence). The CDR3 sequence: CSTDRAHQPQHF. CDR3 DNA: TGCAGTACCGACAGGGCGCATCAGCCCCAGCATTTT.

Written as DNA, the CDR3 is TGCGCCAGCAGCTTGGGAGGGACAGGAGTCTACGAGCAGTACTTC. Amino acids: CASSLGGTGVYEQYF. J is TRBJ2-7 and V is TRBV5-1; 8 positions match TRBD1. V shed 0 bases, J shed 3 bases, and the junction held 5 bases outside the gene matches. The CDR3 runs to 15 residues. CDR1 SGHRS and CDR2 YFSETQ come from the germline V gene.

The chain recombines TRBV5-1 with TRBJ2-2, with 8 bases aligning to TRBD1. This CDR3 region has 16 residues. Trimming removed 4 bases from V and 3 bases from J; junction bases left unmatched: 8. Germline CDR1 SGHRS, CDR2 YFSETQ. CDR3 sequence: CASSPRQGTDTGELFF. CDR3 bases: TGCGCCAGCAGCCCGCGACAGGGGACAGACACCGGGGAGCTGTTTTTT.

A word on this clonotype: A much larger clone is a single base away; this may be a read error. CDR3 protein: CASSLWGAKIQYF. The CDR3 DNA sequence: TGTGCCAGCAGTTTATGGGGGGCGAAGATCCAGTACTTC. This sequence joins TRBV28 and TRBJ2-5; D is possibly TRBD1 (6 bases). The germline V gene encodes CDR1 MDHEN and CDR2 SYDVKM. CDR3 length: 13 amino acids. The V end lost 0 bases, the J end lost 10 bases, and 12 bases lay between the germline ends. Combining the CDR3 with reference TRBV28 and TRBJ2-5 gives the whole variable domain DVKVTQSSRYLVKRTGEKVFLECVQDMDHENMFWYRQDPGLGLRLIYFSYDVKMKEKGDIPEGYSVSREKKERFSLILESASTNQTSMYLCASSLWGAKIQYFGPGTRLLVL.

J is TRBJ2-5 and V is TRBV7-6, with D possibly being TRBD2 (5 bases). The germline V gene has CDR1 SGHVS and CDR2 FNYEAQ. The V gene lost 4 bases and the J gene lost 7 bases, with 16 bases spanning the gap. The CDR3 runs 14 residues. The CDR3 sequence: CASSSPLAGWTQYF. Written as DNA, the CDR3 is TGTGCCAGCAGCTCCCCCCTTGCGGGCTGGACCCAGTACTTC. Together with reference TRBV7-6 and TRBJ2-5, the CDR3 gives the full variable domain: GAGVSQSPRYKVTKRGQDVALRCDPISGHVSLYWYRQALGQGPEFLTYFNYEAQQDKSGLPNDRFSAERPEGSISTLTIQRTEQRDSAMYRCASSSPLAGWTQYFGPGTRLLVL.

This clonotype was counted a few times. The V call is TRBV4-1, the J call TRBJ1-1, with D maybe TRBD1 (6 bases). Germline loops: CDR1 MGHRA, CDR2 YSYEKL. The CDR3 loop spans 14 amino acids. V lost 0 bases and J 14 bases, leaving 19 bases between the germline ends. The CDR3 sequence is CASSQDPTGTKAFF. The CDR3 DNA is TGCGCCAGCAGCCAAGATCCGACAGGAACGAAGGCCTTCTTT.

This clonotype has a count of ten or more. Here the CDR3 reads CASSAPLEGDTGELFF. The CDR3 DNA is TGTGCCAGCAGCGCCCCCTTGGAGGGTGACACCGGGGAGCTGTTTTTT. The rearrangement links TRBV9 to TRBJ2-2, with D perhaps matching TRBD2 (6 bases). The germline V gene encodes CDR1 SGDLS and CDR2 YYNGEE. The CDR3 has 16 amino acids. V lost 3 bases, J lost 3 bases, and 15 bases lay in between.

This clonotype was detected a few times. At one end, the junction sequence differs from germline, possibly due to a read error. The chain employs TRBV6-2 or TRBV6-3 and TRBJ2-7, with 9 bases identical to TRBD1. CDR3 length: 13 amino acids. Germline V gene lookup returns CDR1 MNHEY and CDR2 SVGEGT. DNA of the CDR3: TGTGCCAGCAGTTACGGGACAGGGACTCCCCCGCGCTTC. Its protein product is CASSYGTGTPPRF.